This TCR beta chain was sequenced for a study of blood T cells in healthy people across ages. There were healthy Caucasian individuals from Russia, aged roughly 6 to 100, serving as donors. Donors each provided about 10 milliliters of peripheral blood. A second about 6 to 12 cycle PCR used barcoded and J-beta primers. MiXCR, run by TCRdb on the 5' RACE reads, gives a single entry per CDR3 protein. In the table there are some 1.8 million distinct CDR3 sequences, roughly 43% of which are singletons. This CDR3 comprises 16 residues. Germline V gene data show CDR1 as MGHRA and CDR2 as YSYEKL. J gave up 13 bases and V 4 bases, and 21 bases lay outside the gene matches.

The sample consisted of blood. The receptor was derived from a human donor in good health. The chain recombines TRBV4-1 with TRBJ2-5; 7 bases fit TRBD1. CDR3: CASSPSPDRTSYERYF. The CDR3 DNA reads as TGCGCCAGCAGCCCCAGCCCGGACAGGACATCCTACGAGCGGTACTTC.